This entry describes one TCR beta chain. Antigen: not known. ViraFEST expansion of antigen-specific CD4+ T cells with viral peptide pools preceded sequencing. At the end of about 9 days of culture, CD4+ T cells were isolated. As their vaccination, participants received two doses of either BNT162b2 or mRNA-1273. TCRdb keeps only in-frame clones here, not all; method: immunoSEQ multiplex PCR. Of roughly 70,000 clones in the sample, 76% are singletons; the top ten hold 0.8% to 1%. This sample stems from a study of vaccination effects on CD4 cells after COVID-19. The CDR3 covers 16 residues. Trimming took 5 bases from V and 0 from J, leaving 14 bases between them. Germline V gives CDR1 SGHVS, CDR2 FQNEAQ.

The input for sequencing was CD4+ T cells from PBMCs cultured with HCoV-OC43 spike peptides, taken after COVID-19 vaccination. Subset described: HCoV-OC43 spike overlapping peptide pool stimulation. The rearrangement joins TRBV7-8 to TRBJ2-1, with a tentative D call TRBD2 (5 bases). This receptor was obtained from a human donor who received a COVID-19 vaccine. CDR3 residues: CASSPLPGSSYNEQFF. CDR3 nucleotides: TGTGCCAGCAGCCCCCTCCCGGGGTCCTCCTACAATGAGCAGTTCTTC.